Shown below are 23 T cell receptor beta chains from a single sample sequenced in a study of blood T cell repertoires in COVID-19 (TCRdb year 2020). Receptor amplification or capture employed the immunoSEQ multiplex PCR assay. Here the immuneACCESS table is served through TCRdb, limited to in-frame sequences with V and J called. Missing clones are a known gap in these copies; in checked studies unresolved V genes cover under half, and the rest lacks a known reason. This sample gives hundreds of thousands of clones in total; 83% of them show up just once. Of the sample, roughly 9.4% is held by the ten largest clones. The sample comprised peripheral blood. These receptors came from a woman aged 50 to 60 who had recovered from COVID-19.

CDR3 DNA: TGTGCCAGCAGCTTGTTTGACAGAACGATGAACACTGAAGCTTTCTTT. Residues: CASSLFDRTMNTEAFF. This chain joins TRBV5-6 and TRBJ1-1; possible D gene TRBD1, 5 bases. CDR1 and CDR2 (germline): SGHDT, YYEEEE. V was shortened by 1 base and J by 0 bases, with 13 bases between the two germline ends. The CDR3 is made up of 16 amino acids.

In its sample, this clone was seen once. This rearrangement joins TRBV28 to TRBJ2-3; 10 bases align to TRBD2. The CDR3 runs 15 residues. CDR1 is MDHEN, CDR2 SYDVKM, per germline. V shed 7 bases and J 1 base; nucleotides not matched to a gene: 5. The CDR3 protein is CASTRTSGRTDTQYF. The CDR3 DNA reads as TGTGCCAGCACCAGGACTAGCGGCCGCACAGATACGCAGTATTTT.

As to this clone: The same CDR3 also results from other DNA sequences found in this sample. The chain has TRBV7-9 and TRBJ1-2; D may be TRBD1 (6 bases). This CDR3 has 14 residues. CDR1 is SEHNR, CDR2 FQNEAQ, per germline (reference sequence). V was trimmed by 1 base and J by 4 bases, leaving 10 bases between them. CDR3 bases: TGTGCCAGCAGCTTAGAGGACAGTCTCTATGGCTACACCTTC. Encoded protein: CASSLEDSLYGYTF.

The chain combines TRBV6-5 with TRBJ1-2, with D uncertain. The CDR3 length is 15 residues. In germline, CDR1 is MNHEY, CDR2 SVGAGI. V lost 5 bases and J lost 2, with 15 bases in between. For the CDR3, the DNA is TGTGCCAGCAGTCGCCTTACGACTGCAAACTATGGCTACACCTTC. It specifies CASSRLTTANYGYTF.

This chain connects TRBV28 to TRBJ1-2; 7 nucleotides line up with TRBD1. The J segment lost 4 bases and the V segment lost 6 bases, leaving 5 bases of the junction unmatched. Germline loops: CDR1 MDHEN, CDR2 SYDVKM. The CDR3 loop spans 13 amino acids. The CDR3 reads CASRPTGLYGYTF. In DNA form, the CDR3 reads TGTGCCAGCAGACCGACAGGGCTCTATGGCTACACCTTC.

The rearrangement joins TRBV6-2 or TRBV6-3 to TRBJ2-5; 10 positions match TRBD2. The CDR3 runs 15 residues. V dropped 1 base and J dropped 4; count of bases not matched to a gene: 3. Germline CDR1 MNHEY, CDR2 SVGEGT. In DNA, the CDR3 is TGTGCCAGCAGTTACTTCGGACTAGCGGTAGAGACCCAGTACTTC. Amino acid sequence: CASSYFGLAVETQYF.

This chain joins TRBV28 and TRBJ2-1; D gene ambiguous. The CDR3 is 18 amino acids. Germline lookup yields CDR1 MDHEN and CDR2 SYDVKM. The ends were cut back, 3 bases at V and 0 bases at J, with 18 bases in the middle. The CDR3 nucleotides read TGTGCCAGCAGTTTCCCTGCCCTAGTGCCGAGCTCCTACAATGAGCAGTTCTTC. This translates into CASSFPALVPSSYNEQFF.

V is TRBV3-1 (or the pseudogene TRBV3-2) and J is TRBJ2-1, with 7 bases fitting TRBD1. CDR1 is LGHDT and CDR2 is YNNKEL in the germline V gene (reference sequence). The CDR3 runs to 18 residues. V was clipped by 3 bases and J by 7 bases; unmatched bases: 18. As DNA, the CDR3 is TGTGCCAGCAGCCACCACGTGAAGACAGGGCCACCCCAGAATGAGCAGTTCTTC. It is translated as CASSHHVKTGPPQNEQFF.

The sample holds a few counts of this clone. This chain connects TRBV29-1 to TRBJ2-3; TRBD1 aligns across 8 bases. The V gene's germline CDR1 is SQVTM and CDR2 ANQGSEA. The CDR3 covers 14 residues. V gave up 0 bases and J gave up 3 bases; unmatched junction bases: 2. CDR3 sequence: CSVEDDRGTDTQYF. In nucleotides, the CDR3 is TGCAGCGTTGAAGATGACAGGGGAACAGATACGCAGTATTTT.

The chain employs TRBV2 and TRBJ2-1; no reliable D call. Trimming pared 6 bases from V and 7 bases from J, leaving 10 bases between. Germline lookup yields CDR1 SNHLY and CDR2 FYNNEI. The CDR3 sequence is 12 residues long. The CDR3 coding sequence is TGTGCCAGCAGAGGTCTGCGGAATGAGCAGTTCTTC. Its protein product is CASRGLRNEQFF.

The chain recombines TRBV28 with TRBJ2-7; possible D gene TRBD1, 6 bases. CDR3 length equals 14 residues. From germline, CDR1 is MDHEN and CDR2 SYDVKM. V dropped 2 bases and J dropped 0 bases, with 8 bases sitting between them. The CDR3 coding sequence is TGTGCCAGCAGTTTACAGGGGTCCTCCTACGAGCAGTACTTC. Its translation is CASSLQGSSYEQYF.

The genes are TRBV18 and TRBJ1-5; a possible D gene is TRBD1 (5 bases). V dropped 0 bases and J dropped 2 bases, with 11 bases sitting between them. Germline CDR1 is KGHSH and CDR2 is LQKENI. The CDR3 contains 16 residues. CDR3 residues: CASSPPGGGGNQPQHF. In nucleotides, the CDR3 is TGTGCCAGCTCACCACCCGGGGGAGGAGGCAATCAGCCCCAGCATTTT.

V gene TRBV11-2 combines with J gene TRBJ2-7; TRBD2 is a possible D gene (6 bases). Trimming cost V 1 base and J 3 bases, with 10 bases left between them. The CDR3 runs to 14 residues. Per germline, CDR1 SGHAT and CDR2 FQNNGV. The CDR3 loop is CASSLAGRIYEQYF. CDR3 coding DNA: TGTGCCAGCAGCTTAGCAGGGAGGATCTACGAGCAGTACTTC.

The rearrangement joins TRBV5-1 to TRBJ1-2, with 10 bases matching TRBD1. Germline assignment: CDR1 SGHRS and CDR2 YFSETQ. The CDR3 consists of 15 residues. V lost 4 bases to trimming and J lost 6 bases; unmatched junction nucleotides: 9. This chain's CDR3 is CASSLRQGAEDGYTF. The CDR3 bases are TGCGCCAGCAGCCTGCGACAGGGGGCTGAGGATGGCTACACCTTC.

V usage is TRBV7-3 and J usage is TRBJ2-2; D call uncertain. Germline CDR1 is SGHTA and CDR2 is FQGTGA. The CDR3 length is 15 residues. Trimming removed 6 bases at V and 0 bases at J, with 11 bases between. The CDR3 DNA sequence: TGTGCCAGCAGTCCCCTTCCCGCGAACACCGGGGAGCTGTTTTTT. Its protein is CASSPLPANTGELFF.

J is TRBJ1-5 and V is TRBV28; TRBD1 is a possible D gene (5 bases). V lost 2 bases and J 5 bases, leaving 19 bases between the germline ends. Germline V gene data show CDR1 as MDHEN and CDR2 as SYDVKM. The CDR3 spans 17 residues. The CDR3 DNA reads TGTGCCAGCAGTTTAAGGGTGGATTCCAGGGTGGATCAGCCCCAGCATTTT. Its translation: CASSLRVDSRVDQPQHF.

CDR3 sequence: CASRSGRAVPEQYF. In nucleotides, the CDR3 is TGTGCCAGCAGGAGCGGGAGGGCCGTTCCCGAGCAGTACTTC. The V and J genes are TRBV2 and TRBJ2-7; 10 nucleotides line up with TRBD2. Trimming at V came to 6 bases and at J to 6 bases, leaving 8 bases not matched to a gene. CDR3 length: 14 residues. Looked up from germline, CDR1 is SNHLY and CDR2 is FYNNEI.

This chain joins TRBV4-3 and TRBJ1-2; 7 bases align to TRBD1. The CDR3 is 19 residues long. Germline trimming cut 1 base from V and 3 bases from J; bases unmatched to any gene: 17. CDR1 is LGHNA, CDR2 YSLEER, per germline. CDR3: CASSQVPHAPRDSDYGYTF. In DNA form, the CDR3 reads TGCGCCAGCAGCCAAGTTCCACACGCACCAAGGGACAGCGACTATGGCTACACCTTC.

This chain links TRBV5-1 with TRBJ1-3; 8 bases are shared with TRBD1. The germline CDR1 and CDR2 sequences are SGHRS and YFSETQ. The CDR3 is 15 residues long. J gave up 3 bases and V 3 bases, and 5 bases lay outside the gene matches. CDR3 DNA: TGCGCCAGCAGCTCCGGACAGGGCTATGGAAACACCATATATTTT. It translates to CASSSGQGYGNTIYF.

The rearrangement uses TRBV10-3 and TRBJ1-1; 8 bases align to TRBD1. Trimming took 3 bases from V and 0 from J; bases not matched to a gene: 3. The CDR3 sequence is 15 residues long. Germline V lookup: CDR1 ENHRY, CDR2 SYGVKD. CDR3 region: CAISDRQGLNTEAFF. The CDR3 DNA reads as TGTGCCATCAGTGACAGACAGGGGTTGAACACTGAAGCTTTCTTT.

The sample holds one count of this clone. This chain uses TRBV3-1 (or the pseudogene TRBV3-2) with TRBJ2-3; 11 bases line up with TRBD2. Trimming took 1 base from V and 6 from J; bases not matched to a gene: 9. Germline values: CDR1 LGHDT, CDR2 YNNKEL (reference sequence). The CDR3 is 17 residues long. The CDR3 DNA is TGTGCCAGCAGCCAAGGAAGATCTAGCGGGGGGCGGGATACGCAGTATTTT. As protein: CASSQGRSSGGRDTQYF.

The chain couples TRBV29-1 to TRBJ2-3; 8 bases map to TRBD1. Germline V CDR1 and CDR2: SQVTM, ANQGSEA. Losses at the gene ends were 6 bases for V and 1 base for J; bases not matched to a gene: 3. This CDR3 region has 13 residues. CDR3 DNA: TGCAGCGTGACAGGGGTAGGCACAGATACGCAGTATTTT. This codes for CSVTGVGTDTQYF.

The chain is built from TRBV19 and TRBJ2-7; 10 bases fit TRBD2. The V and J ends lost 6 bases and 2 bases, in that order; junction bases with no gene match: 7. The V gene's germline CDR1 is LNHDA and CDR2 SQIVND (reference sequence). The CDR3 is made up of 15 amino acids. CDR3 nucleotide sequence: TGTGCCAGTAGCTCAACTCTAGCGGGGGCCTACGAGCAGTACTTC. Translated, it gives CASSSTLAGAYEQYF.